Described below is a single T cell receptor (beta chain) sequence and its context. In the authors' methods: Nucleated cell counts were estimated from reference gene primer amplification. This table comes from immunoSEQ multiplex PCR, and its TCRdb copy is limited to in-frame clones, with some not included. Clone size and the V and J calls come from that table; the DNA yielded D and trimming. This sample has tens of thousands of clones, with 87% found just once. The sample originates from a study of blood T cell repertoires in COVID-19. Turning to the study itself: Spain, Italy and the United States supplied samples that represented acute and convalescent COVID-19. T cells, B-cell-depleted T cells, or PBMCs supplied cDNA or gDNA.

In germline, CDR1 is SGHNT, CDR2 YENEEA. The V end was cut by 2 bases, the J end by 9 bases, with 11 bases between. The CDR3 length is 13 residues. This receptor was taken from a human donor in a cohort sampled during active COVID-19. The gene calls are TRBV11-3 and TRBJ2-1, with TRBD2 as a possible D gene (6 bases). The sequenced material came from peripheral blood. Here the CDR3 reads CASSLSGGSEQFF. DNA of the CDR3: TGTGCCAGCAGCTTATCTGGGGGGAGTGAGCAGTTCTTC.